This TCR beta chain derives from a study of T-cell reconstitution after alpha-beta-depleted transplantation in children. Trimming took off 2 bases at V and 0 bases at J, with 15 bases between the two ends. This CDR3 spans 17 amino acids. Germline CDR1 reads SGHNT; CDR2 reads YYREEE (reference sequence). Molecular barcoding with unique molecular identifiers was used for the TCRbeta library. TCRdb fed the PCR reads into MiXCR, producing one record per CDR3 protein. The sample has about 460,000 distinct CDR3 sequences, about an eighth seen once. V gene TRBV5-4 combines with J gene TRBJ2-1, with D maybe TRBD2 (5 bases). This receptor was identified in a human donor who donated a stem cell graft to a child with combined immunodeficiency. Specimen: PBMCs from the stem cell graft donor, collected from the stem cell graft. Here the CDR3 reads CASSFGVLTSSYNEQFF. For the CDR3, the DNA is TGTGCCAGCAGCTTCGGGGTGCTTACGTCCTCCTACAATGAGCAGTTCTTC.